In its sample, the clone carrying this TCR beta chain was seen many times. The antigen is not known. The CDR3 loop spans 14 amino acids. V lost 6 bases, J lost 4 bases, and 2 bases stayed unmatched. Per the germline V gene, CDR1 is PRHDT and CDR2 is FYEKMQ (reference sequence). The data are from a study of metastatic and nonmetastatic thyroid tumors. Background on the study: Repertoire comparison spanned blood and tumor or nodule tissue of malignant and benign thyroid patients.

Patients had received no treatment of any kind before thyroid surgery. Authors' analysis steps: Differences in CDR3 between clinicopathological groups were drawn on to build a classifier intended to discriminate distant-metastatic papillary thyroid cancer patients. TCRdb called clones again from the PCR reads with MiXCR. The V and J calls here are based on TCRdb, not the publication. The table shows about 32,000 clones, with roughly 7.1% occurring only once. Regarding the study as a whole: The study reportedly found significantly higher TCR beta diversity in malignant thyroid tumors than benign nodules, in blood and tumor.

The V gene is TRBV13, the J gene TRBJ1-4; 10 nucleotides line up with TRBD1. The specimen sequenced was blood. The clonotype comes from a female donor with papillary thyroid cancer or a benign thyroid nodule (not recorded which). Some clones in this sample may be carry-over from other donors' samples. The CDR3 here is CASRRTGGNEKLFF. Here the CDR3 DNA reads TGTGCCAGCAGACGGACAGGGGGTAATGAAAAACTGTTTTTT.